The present entry profiles one TCR beta chain with its context. The sample belongs to a study of blood T cell repertoires in COVID-19. Study as a whole: The samples span acute and convalescent COVID-19 from the United States, Italy and Spain. T cells, B-cell-depleted T cells, or PBMCs supplied cDNA or gDNA.

In the source study's methods: Researchers report that nucleated cell counts were estimated from reference gene primer amplification. The method was immunoSEQ multiplex PCR; TCRdb's version includes in-frame clones alone and lacks a portion of them. That table is the source of V, J and clone size, and D and trimming were worked out from the DNA. The sample holds roughly 70,000 clones, about 88% seen once. Germline V gene sequence: CDR1 SGHVS, CDR2 FQNEAQ. CDR3 length: 13 residues. The V gene lost 5 bases and the J gene lost 8 bases, with 16 bases spanning the gap. The V gene is TRBV7-8, the J gene TRBJ2-7, with D unclear. The sequence was collected from a man between 70 and 80 years old with active or convalescent COVID-19. Material for sequencing was peripheral blood. CDR3 protein: CASSLDWQYQQYF. CDR3 sequence (DNA): TGTGCCAGCAGCCTTGATTGGCAGTACCAGCAGTACTTC.